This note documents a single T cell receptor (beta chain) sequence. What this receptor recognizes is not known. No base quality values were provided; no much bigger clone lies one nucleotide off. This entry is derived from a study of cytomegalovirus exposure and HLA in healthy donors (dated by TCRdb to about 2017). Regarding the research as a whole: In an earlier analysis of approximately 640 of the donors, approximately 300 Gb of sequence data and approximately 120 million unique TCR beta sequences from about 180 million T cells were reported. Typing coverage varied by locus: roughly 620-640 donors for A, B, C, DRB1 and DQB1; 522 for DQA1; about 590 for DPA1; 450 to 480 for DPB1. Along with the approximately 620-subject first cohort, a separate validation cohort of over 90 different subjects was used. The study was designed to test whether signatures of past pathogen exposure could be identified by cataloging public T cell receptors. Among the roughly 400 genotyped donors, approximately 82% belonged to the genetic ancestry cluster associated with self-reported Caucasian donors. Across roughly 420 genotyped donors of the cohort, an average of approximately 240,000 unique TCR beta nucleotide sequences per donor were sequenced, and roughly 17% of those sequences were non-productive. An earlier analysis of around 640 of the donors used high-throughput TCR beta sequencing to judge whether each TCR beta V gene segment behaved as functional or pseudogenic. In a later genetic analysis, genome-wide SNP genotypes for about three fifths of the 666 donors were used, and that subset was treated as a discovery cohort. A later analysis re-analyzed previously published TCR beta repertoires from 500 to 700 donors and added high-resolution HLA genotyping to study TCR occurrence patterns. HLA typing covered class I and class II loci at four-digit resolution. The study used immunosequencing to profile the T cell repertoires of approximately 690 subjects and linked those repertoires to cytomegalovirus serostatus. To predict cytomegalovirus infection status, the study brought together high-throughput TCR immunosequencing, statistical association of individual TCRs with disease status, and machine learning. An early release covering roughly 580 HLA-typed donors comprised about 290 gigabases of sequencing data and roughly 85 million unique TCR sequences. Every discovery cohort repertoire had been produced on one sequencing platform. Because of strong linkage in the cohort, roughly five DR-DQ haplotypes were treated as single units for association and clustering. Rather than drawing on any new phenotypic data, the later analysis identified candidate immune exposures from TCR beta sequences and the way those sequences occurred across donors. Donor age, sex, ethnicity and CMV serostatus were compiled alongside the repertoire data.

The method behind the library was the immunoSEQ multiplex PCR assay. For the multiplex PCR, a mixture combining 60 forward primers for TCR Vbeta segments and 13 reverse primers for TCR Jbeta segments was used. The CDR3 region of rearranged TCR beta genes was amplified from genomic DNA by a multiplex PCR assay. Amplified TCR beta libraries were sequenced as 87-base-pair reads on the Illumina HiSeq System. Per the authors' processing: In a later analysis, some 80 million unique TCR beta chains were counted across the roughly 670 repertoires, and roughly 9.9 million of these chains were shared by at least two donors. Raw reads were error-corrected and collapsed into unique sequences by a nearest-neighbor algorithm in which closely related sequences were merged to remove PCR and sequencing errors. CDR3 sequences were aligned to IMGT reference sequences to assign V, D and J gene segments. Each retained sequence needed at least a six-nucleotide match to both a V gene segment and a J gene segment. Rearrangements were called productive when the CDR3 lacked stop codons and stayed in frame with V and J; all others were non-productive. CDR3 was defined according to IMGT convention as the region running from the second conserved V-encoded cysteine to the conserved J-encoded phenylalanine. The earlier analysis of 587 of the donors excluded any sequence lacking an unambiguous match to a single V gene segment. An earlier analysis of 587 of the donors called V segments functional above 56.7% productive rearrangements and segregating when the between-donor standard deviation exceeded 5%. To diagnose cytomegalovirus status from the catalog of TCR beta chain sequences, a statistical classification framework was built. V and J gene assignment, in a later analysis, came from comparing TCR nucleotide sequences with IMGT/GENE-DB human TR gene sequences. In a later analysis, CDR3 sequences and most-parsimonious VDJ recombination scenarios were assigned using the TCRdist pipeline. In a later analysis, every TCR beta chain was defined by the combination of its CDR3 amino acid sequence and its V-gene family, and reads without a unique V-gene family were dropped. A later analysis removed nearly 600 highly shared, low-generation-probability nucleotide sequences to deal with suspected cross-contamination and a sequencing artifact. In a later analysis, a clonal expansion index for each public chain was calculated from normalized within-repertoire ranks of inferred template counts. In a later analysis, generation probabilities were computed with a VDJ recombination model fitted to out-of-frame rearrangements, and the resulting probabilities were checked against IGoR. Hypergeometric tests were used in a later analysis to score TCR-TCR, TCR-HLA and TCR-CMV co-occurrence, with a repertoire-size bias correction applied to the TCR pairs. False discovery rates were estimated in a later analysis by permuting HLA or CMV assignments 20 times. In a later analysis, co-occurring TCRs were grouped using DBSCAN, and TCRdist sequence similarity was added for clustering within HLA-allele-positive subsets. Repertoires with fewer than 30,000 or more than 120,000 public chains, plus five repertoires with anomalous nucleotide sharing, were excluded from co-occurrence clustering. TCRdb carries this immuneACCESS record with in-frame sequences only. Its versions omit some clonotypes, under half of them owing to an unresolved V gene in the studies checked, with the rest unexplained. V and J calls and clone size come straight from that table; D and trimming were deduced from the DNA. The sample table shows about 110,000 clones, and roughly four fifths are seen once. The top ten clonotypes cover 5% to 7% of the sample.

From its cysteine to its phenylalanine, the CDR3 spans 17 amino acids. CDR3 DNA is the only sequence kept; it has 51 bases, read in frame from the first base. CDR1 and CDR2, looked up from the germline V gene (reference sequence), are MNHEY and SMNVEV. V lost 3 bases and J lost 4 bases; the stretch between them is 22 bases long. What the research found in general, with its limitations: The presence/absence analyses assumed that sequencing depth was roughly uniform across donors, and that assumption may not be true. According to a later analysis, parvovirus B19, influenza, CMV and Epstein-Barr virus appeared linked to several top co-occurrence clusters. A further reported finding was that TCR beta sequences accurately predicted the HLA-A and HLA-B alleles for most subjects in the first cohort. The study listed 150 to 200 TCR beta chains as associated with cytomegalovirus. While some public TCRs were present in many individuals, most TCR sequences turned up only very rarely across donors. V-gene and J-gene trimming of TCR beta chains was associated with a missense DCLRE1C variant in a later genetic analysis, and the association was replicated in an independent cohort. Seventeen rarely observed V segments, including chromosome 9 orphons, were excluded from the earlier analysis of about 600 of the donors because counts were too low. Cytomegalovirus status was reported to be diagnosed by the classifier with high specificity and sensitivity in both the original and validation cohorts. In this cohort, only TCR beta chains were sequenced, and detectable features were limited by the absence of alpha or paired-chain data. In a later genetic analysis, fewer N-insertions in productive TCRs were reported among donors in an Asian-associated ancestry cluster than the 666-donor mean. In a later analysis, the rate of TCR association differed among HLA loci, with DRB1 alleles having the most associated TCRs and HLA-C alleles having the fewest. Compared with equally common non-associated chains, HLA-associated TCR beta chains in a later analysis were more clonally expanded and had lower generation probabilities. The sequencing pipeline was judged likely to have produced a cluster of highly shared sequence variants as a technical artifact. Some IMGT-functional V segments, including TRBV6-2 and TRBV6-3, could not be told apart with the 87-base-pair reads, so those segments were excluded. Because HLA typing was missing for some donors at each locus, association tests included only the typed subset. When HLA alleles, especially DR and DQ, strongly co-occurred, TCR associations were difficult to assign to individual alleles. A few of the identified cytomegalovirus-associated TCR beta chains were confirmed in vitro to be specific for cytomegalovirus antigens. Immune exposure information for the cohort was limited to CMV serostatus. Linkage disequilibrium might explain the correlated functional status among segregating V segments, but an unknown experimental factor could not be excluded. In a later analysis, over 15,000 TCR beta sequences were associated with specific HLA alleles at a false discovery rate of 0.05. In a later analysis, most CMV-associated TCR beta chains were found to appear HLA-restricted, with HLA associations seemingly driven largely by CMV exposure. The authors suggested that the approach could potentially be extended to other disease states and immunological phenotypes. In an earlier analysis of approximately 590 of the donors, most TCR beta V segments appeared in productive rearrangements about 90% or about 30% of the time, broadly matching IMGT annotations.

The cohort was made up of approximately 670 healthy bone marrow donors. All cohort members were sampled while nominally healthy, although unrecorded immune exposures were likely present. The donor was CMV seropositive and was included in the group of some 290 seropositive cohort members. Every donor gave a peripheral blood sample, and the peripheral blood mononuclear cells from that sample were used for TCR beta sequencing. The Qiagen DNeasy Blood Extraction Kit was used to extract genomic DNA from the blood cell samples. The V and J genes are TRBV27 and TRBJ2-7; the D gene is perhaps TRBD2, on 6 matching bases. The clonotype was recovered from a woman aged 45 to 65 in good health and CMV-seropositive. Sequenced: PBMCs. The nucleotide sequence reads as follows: TGTGCCAGCAGTTTTCGGCCCTTTGGAGGGTCCGGGTACGAGCAGTACTTC. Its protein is CASSFRPFGGSGYEQYF.